This TCR beta chain was found in a study of radiotherapy plus CTLA-4 blockade in lung cancer. Overall study context: An objective response was seen in around 17% of patients, and disease control in around 33%. Study-level points and caveats: Once radiotherapy plus ipilimumab had been given, TCR clones derived from tumor expanded in blood. Increased serum interferon-beta after radiation also reportedly predicted response strongly.

The CDR3 totals 15 residues. V lost 5 bases and J 0 bases, leaving 11 bases between the germline ends. The germline V gene has CDR1 LNHDA and CDR2 SQIVND (reference sequence). A word on this clone: Its antigen is unknown.

The data were produced by immunoSEQ multiplex PCR, yet TCRdb's version contains in-frame clones alone and is incomplete. The sample shows 62,000 or so clones, 79% of them seen only once. The sequence came from a human donor with non-small cell lung cancer who had a complete response to radiotherapy plus ipilimumab. The sequencing used peripheral blood, collected from a patient treated with radiotherapy plus ipilimumab. The J gene is TRBJ2-4, the V gene TRBV19, with D unresolved. Here the CDR3 DNA reads TGTGCCAGTAGTTCCCTGGGAACAGCCAAAAACATTCAGTACTTC. Amino acids: CASSSLGTAKNIQYF.